The 10 T cell receptor beta chains reported below all come from one sample, sequenced in a study of beta chain features in type 1 diabetes (dated by TCRdb to 2016 to 2018). Overall study results and their limits: A moderate but significant shortening of TCRB CDR3 length was observed in type 1 diabetes patients in all four CD4+ subsets.

These TCRs' antigens remain unknown. Preparation of the library involved the immunoSEQ multiplex PCR assay. All of the isolated RNA was reverse transcribed with the High Capacity cDNA Reverse Transcription Kit, so expressed TCRB transcripts were sequenced. TCRdb mirrors the immuneACCESS table, restricted to in-frame sequences. Some clones are absent from its copies; in checked studies, under half trace to an unresolved V gene, and the reason for the others is unknown. Within this sample are under 300,000 clones, with 16% of them counted one time only. 0.065% to 0.095% of the sample rests with the top ten. Sequencing was carried out using naive CD4+ T cells from blood. In light of the paper, this sample's cell subset or site label describes: true naive CD4+ T cells. The receptor set was obtained from a man aged 25-45 years with type 1 diabetes.

The chain joins TRBV5-4 to TRBJ2-6; 11 bases match TRBD1. CDR1 is SGHNT and CDR2 is YYREEE in the germline V gene (reference sequence). The junction had 6 bases not matched to a gene; V was cut back by 4 bases and J by 0 bases. The CDR3 covers 18 residues. CDR3 loop: CASSPGQGAGSGANVLTF. CDR3 sequence (DNA): TGTGCCAGCAGCCCCGGACAGGGGGCCGGCTCTGGGGCCAACGTCCTGACTTTC.

This clone was counted a single time. V is TRBV9 and J is TRBJ2-1; possibly TRBD2 for D (6 bases). V was trimmed by 4 bases and J by 3 bases, leaving 11 bases between them. In germline, CDR1 is SGDLS, CDR2 YYNGEE. This CDR3 is 14 amino acids long. The CDR3 coding sequence is TGTGCCAGCAGCCCGGGACTCAGCTACAATGAGCAGTTCTTC. The encoded protein is CASSPGLSYNEQFF.

This clone was counted a few times. The chain links TRBV2 to TRBJ2-2; 9 bases agree with TRBD2. The germline V gene encodes CDR1 SNHLY and CDR2 FYNNEI. The CDR3 contains 16 residues. Unmatched junction bases numbered 5, after V lost 6 bases and J lost 0 bases. DNA for the CDR3: TGTGCCAGCAGGAGCGGGAGGCCAACGAACACCGGGGAGCTGTTTTTT. Its protein product is CASRSGRPTNTGELFF.

This clone was seen only a few times. At the DNA level, this CDR3 is encoded by other sequences in the same sample as well. The chain recombines TRBV18 with TRBJ2-5; maybe TRBD2 (5 bases). Germline CDR1 reads KGHSH; CDR2 reads LQKENI. This CDR3 is 14 amino acids long. The V end was cut by 3 bases, the J end by 2 bases, with 10 bases between. The CDR3 sequence is CASSPGLTQETQYF. CDR3 bases: TGTGCCAGCTCACCCGGACTGACGCAAGAGACCCAGTACTTC.

The V gene is TRBV28, the J gene TRBJ1-2; TRBD1 is a possible D gene (5 bases). With 3 bases removed from V and 8 bases from J, the gap between germline ends came to 10 bases. The CDR3 has 12 residues. Germline V gives CDR1 MDHEN, CDR2 SYDVKM. CDR3 sequence (DNA): TGTGCCAGCAGTTTTTCTCAGGGAGGCTACACCTTC. This codes for CASSFSQGGYTF.

This clone was seen a few times. The chain employs TRBV28 and TRBJ1-1, with TRBD1 as a possible D gene (6 bases). The CDR3 extends over 14 amino acids. The V end was cut by 2 bases, the J end by 0 bases, with 7 bases between. Germline-derived CDR1 and CDR2 are MDHEN and SYDVKM. Written as DNA, the CDR3 is TGTGCCAGCAGTTTACAGGGGTTGAACACTGAAGCTTTCTTT. Protein: CASSLQGLNTEAFF.

A note on this clone: The sample has other DNA sequences that encode this CDR3 too. This chain uses TRBV7-2 with TRBJ2-1; no definite D call. The CDR3 totals 11 residues. Germline V gives CDR1 SGHTA, CDR2 FQGNSA. The V gene lost 2 bases and the J gene lost 7 bases, with 3 bases spanning the gap. The CDR3 nucleotides read TGTGCCAGCAGCTTAAGGAATGAGCAGTTCTTC. It yields the protein CASSLRNEQFF.

The CDR3 DNA is TGTGCCATCCAACAGGGTTGGGAAGAGACCCAGTACTTC. Its translation is CAIQQGWEETQYF. The genes are TRBV7-9 and TRBJ2-5, with D maybe TRBD1 (6 bases). CDR3 length equals 13 residues. Trimming shortened V by 10 bases and J by 3 bases, and 15 bases separated the two germline ends. Per germline, CDR1 SEHNR and CDR2 FQNEAQ (reference sequence). The whole variable domain, filled in from reference TRBV7-9 and TRBJ2-5, reads DTGVSQNPRHKITKRGQNVTFRCDPISEHNRLYWYRQTLGQGPEFLTYFQNEAQLEKSRLLSDRFSAERPKGSFSTLEIQRTEQGDSAMYLCAIQQGWEETQYFGPGTRLLVL.

J is TRBJ2-5 and V is TRBV5-1; 7 nucleotides agree with TRBD1. V shed 3 bases and J 3 bases; nucleotides not matched to a gene: 2. From germline, CDR1 is SGHRS and CDR2 YFSETQ. The CDR3 runs 13 residues. The CDR3 reads CASSSGTEETQYF. CDR3 coding DNA: TGCGCCAGCAGCTCCGGGACAGAAGAGACCCAGTACTTC.

This clone was seen a handful of times. The CDR3 reads CASGWDIGSYEQYF. The CDR3, as DNA: TGTGCCAGCGGATGGGACATCGGCTCCTACGAGCAGTACTTC. This sequence joins TRBV25-1 and TRBJ2-7, with a possible D match to TRBD1 (6 bases). CDR1 and CDR2 (germline): MGHDK, SYGVNS. The CDR3 has 14 residues. Trimming shortened V by 8 bases and J by 0 bases, and 14 bases separated the two germline ends.